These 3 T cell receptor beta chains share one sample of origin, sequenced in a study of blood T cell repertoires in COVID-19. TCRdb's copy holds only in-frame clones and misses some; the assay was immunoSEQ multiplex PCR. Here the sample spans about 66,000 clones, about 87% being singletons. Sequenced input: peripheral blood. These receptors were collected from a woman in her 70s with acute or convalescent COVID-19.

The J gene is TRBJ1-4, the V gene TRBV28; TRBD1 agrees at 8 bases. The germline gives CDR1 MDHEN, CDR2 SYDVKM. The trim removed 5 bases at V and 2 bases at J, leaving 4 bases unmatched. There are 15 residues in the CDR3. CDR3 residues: CASSHRTGTNEKLFF. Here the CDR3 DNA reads TGTGCCAGCAGTCACCGGACAGGGACTAATGAAAAACTGTTTTTT.

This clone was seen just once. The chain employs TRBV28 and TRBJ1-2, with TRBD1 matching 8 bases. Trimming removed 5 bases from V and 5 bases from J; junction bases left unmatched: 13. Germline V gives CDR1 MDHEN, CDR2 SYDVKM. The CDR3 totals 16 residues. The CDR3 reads CASSPSGQGFLYGYTF. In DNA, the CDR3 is TGTGCCAGCAGTCCGTCAGGACAGGGTTTTTTATATGGCTACACCTTC.

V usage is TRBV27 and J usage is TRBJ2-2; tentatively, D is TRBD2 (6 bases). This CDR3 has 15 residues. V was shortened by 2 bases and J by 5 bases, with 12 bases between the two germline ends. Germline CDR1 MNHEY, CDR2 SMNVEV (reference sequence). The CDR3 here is CASSLKRASTGELFF. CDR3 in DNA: TGTGCCAGCAGTTTAAAGCGGGCCTCGACCGGGGAGCTGTTTTTT.